Below are 8 T cell receptor beta chains sequenced from a single sample in a study of T cells in Graves' hyperthyroidism and ophthalmopathy. RNA transcripts provided the source from which TCR beta CDR3 regions were amplified. First-round RT-PCR of the TCR CDR3 relied on the HTBI primer set. TCRdb independently ran MiXCR on the multiplex PCR reads; one entry per CDR3 protein. The table shows more than 350,000 distinct CDR3 sequences, with 17% occurring only once. The sequenced sample was blood. The receptors stem from a woman younger than 45 with Graves' hyperthyroidism that later progressed to Graves' ophthalmopathy.

This clonotype was detected ten times or more. The V and J genes are TRBV27 and TRBJ2-4; 11 bases map to TRBD1. Germline loops: CDR1 MNHEY, CDR2 SMNVEV (reference sequence). V shed 6 bases and J 1 base; nucleotides not matched to a gene: 5. This CDR3 comprises 16 residues. CDR3 nucleotides: TGTGCCAGCAGGACAGGGACAGGGGGGGCCAAAAACATTCAGTACTTC. It is translated as CASRTGTGGAKNIQYF.

This clonotype was seen at least ten times. This chain joins TRBV7-2 and TRBJ2-7; TRBD1 might be the D (5 bases). Germline V gives CDR1 SGHTA, CDR2 FQGNSA. There are 15 residues in the CDR3. V was pared by 3 bases and J by 2 bases, with 14 bases between. The CDR3 loop reads CASSFYAGSTYEQYF. Written as DNA, the CDR3 is TGTGCCAGCAGCTTTTACGCAGGGTCCACCTACGAGCAGTACTTC.

This chain joins TRBV28 and TRBJ1-2; 8 bases map to TRBD1. This CDR3 region has 19 residues. Germline V lookup: CDR1 MDHEN, CDR2 SYDVKM. V was clipped by 1 base and J by 7 bases; unmatched bases: 20. CDR3 amino acids: CASSLSGAKTGASSGGYTF. In nucleotides, the CDR3 is TGTGCCAGCAGTTTATCTGGGGCGAAGACAGGGGCGTCTTCAGGTGGCTACACCTTC.

This clonotype occurred many times. The chain recombines TRBV2 with TRBJ2-1; the match to TRBD2 covers 12 bases. V dropped 10 bases and J dropped 0; count of bases not matched to a gene: 16. This CDR3 region has 19 residues. The V gene's germline CDR1 is SNHLY and CDR2 FYNNEI. In DNA form, the CDR3 reads TGTGCCACCTCAACCGGGCTAGCGGGGGGGCGGAGCTCCTACAATGAGCAGTTCTTC. Its protein product is CATSTGLAGGRSSYNEQFF.

The chain uses TRBV14 and TRBJ2-5; D gene uncertain. In germline, CDR1 is SGHDN, CDR2 FVKESK. Trimming removed 5 bases from V and 2 bases from J, with 15 bases in between. The length of the CDR3 is 15 residues. The CDR3: CASSKAVGRQETQYF. CDR3 nucleotide sequence: TGTGCCAGCAGCAAGGCAGTGGGTCGACAAGAGACCCAGTACTTC.

This clonotype was detected only a few times. The rearrangement links TRBV10-1 to TRBJ1-2, with D unclear. V was trimmed by 6 bases and J by 3 bases, leaving 17 bases between them. Germline CDR1 and CDR2: WNHNN and SYGVQD (reference sequence). The CDR3 is 15 amino acids. The CDR3 DNA reads as TGCGCCAGCAGGCCTCGACCGAGATCCGACTATGGCTACACCTTC. It encodes CASRPRPRSDYGYTF.

This clonotype occurred many times. The J gene is TRBJ1-1, the V gene TRBV29-1, with a possible D match to TRBD1 (6 bases). This CDR3 is 18 amino acids long. The germline V gene encodes CDR1 SQVTM and CDR2 ANQGSEA. The germline V and J ends were trimmed by 5 bases and 4 bases, with 29 bases remaining between them. The chain's CDR3 is CSVRAPGQGNGRGTEAFF. DNA of the CDR3: TGCAGCGTTCGAGCGCCGGGACAAGGAAATGGACGCGGCACTGAAGCTTTCTTT.

This clonotype was recorded at least ten times. This sequence joins TRBV6-1 and TRBJ1-2; tentatively, D is TRBD1 (6 bases). V was cut by 4 bases and J by 4 bases, with 16 bases left in between. The germline CDR1 and CDR2 sequences are MNHNS and SASEGT. The CDR3 is 15 amino acids. CDR3 region: CASSGGHRTFYGYTF. The CDR3 DNA reads TGTGCCAGCAGTGGGGGACACCGAACCTTCTATGGCTACACCTTC.